This is a list of T cell receptor beta chains from one sample in a study of blood T cell repertoires in COVID-19. Method: immunoSEQ multiplex PCR; TCRdb's copy keeps in-frame clones and lacks some. The repertoire holds 55,000 to 80,000 clones, approximately 87% seen once, with 15% to 20% in the top ten. The sample was peripheral blood. Receptor source: an elderly woman with acute or convalescent COVID-19. CDR3s include the opening cysteine and the closing phenylalanine or tryptophan. D genes are given only for firm matches. Clone size is shown for a subset of rows, as once, few, many or a class of expanded clone.

j_call: TRBJ1-2
v_call: TRBV5-1
d_call: TRBD1
clone_size: .
cdr3_aa: CASSWGPTGIANYGYTF
cdr3_nt: TGCGCCAGCAGCTGGGGCCCGACAGGGATTGCTAACTATGGCTACACCTTC

j_call: TRBJ1-2
v_call: TRBV3-1/TRBV3-2
d_call: TRBD1
clone_size: .
cdr3_aa: CASSQDRGTNYGYTF
cdr3_nt: TGTGCCAGCAGCCAGGACAGGGGTACTAACTATGGCTACACCTTC

j_call: TRBJ2-3
v_call: TRBV7-2
d_call: TRBD2
clone_size: .
cdr3_aa: CASSRTSGTIDTQYF
cdr3_nt: TGTGCCAGCAGTAGGACTAGCGGAACAATAGATACGCAGTATTTT

j_call: TRBJ1-2
v_call: TRBV6-5
d_call: .
clone_size: once
cdr3_aa: CATRQASISGYTF
cdr3_nt: TGTGCCACCCGACAGGCCAGTATATCTGGCTACACCTTC

j_call: TRBJ2-3
v_call: TRBV2
d_call: TRBD2
clone_size: .
cdr3_aa: CASSGASGGLDTQYF
cdr3_nt: TGTGCCAGCAGTGGGGCTAGCGGGGGGTTAGATACGCAGTATTTT

j_call: TRBJ2-3
v_call: TRBV9
d_call: TRBD1
clone_size: .
cdr3_aa: CASSAQTGARTDTQYF
cdr3_nt: TGTGCCAGCAGCGCCCAGACAGGGGCCCGCACAGATACGCAGTATTTT

j_call: TRBJ1-2
v_call: TRBV3-1/TRBV3-2
d_call: .
clone_size: .
cdr3_aa: CASSQDRGYPYGYTF
cdr3_nt: TGTGCCAGCAGCCAAGATCGAGGTTACCCCTATGGCTACACCTTC

j_call: TRBJ1-2
v_call: TRBV3-1/TRBV3-2
d_call: .
clone_size: .
cdr3_aa: CASRGRSNYTF
cdr3_nt: TGTGCCAGCCGGGGTCGGAGTAACTACACCTTC

j_call: TRBJ2-7
v_call: TRBV6-5
d_call: .
clone_size: .
cdr3_aa: CASRGGGGETYEQYF
cdr3_nt: TGTGCCAGCAGAGGAGGGGGCGGGGAGACCTACGAGCAGTACTTC

j_call: TRBJ1-6
v_call: TRBV30
d_call: TRBD1
clone_size: .
cdr3_aa: CAWRLGQGLGSPLHF
cdr3_nt: TGTGCCTGGAGGTTGGGACAGGGGCTCGGTTCACCCCTCCACTTT

j_call: TRBJ1-5
v_call: TRBV19
d_call: .
clone_size: once
cdr3_aa: CASSTTGRSNQPQHF
cdr3_nt: TGTGCCAGTAGTACTACAGGGCGGAGCAATCAGCCCCAGCATTTT

j_call: TRBJ1-1
v_call: TRBV5-1
d_call: .
clone_size: many
cdr3_aa: CASSLGAGRTEAFF
cdr3_nt: TGCGCCAGCAGCTTGGGGGCAGGGCGCACTGAAGCTTTCTTT

j_call: TRBJ1-1
v_call: TRBV14
d_call: TRBD1
clone_size: .
cdr3_aa: CASSTNRGQNTEAFF
cdr3_nt: TGTGCCAGCAGCACTAACAGGGGGCAGAACACTGAAGCTTTCTTT

j_call: TRBJ1-1
v_call: TRBV5-1
d_call: TRBD1
clone_size: .
cdr3_aa: CASSTRTGGVGTEAFF
cdr3_nt: TGCGCCAGCAGCACGCGGACAGGGGGCGTTGGCACTGAAGCTTTCTTT

j_call: TRBJ2-5
v_call: TRBV7-9
d_call: .
clone_size: .
cdr3_aa: CASSLATSQETQYF
cdr3_nt: TGTGCCAGCAGCTTAGCGACAAGTCAAGAGACCCAGTACTTC

j_call: TRBJ2-5
v_call: TRBV20-1
d_call: TRBD2
clone_size: .
cdr3_aa: CSASMTREPQETQYF
cdr3_nt: TGCAGTGCTAGTATGACGCGGGAGCCCCAGGAGACCCAGTACTTC

j_call: TRBJ2-7
v_call: TRBV5-1
d_call: .
clone_size: .
cdr3_aa: CASSLGRGSDEQYF
cdr3_nt: TGCGCCAGCAGCTTGGGTAGAGGGAGCGACGAGCAGTACTTC

j_call: TRBJ2-7
v_call: TRBV27
d_call: TRBD1
clone_size: .
cdr3_aa: CASSGTGTTYEQYF
cdr3_nt: TGTGCCAGCAGTGGGACAGGGACTACCTACGAGCAGTACTTC

j_call: TRBJ1-5
v_call: TRBV6-5
d_call: .
clone_size: .
cdr3_aa: CASSPRQSSNQPQHF
cdr3_nt: TGTGCCAGCAGTCCACGACAGTCCAGCAATCAGCCCCAGCATTTT

j_call: TRBJ2-7
v_call: TRBV18
d_call: .
clone_size: once
cdr3_aa: CASSPGTNRGEQYF
cdr3_nt: TGTGCCAGCTCACCCGGGACAAACCGAGGCGAGCAGTACTTC

j_call: TRBJ2-3
v_call: TRBV5-1
d_call: TRBD2
clone_size: .
cdr3_aa: CASSLRGGATDTQYF
cdr3_nt: TGCGCCAGCAGCTTGCGCGGGGGGGCTACAGATACGCAGTATTTT

j_call: TRBJ2-3
v_call: TRBV5-1
d_call: TRBD1
clone_size: .
cdr3_aa: CASSQTGTATDTQYF
cdr3_nt: TGCGCCAGCAGCCAGACCGGGACAGCCACAGATACGCAGTATTTT

j_call: TRBJ1-4
v_call: TRBV5-1
d_call: .
clone_size: .
cdr3_aa: CASSLAGYDEKLFF
cdr3_nt: TGCGCCAGCAGCTTGGCAGGGTATGATGAAAAACTGTTTTTT

j_call: TRBJ2-7
v_call: TRBV19
d_call: .
clone_size: .
cdr3_aa: CASSMTFSVDGGPLYF
cdr3_nt: TGTGCCAGTAGTATGACCTTTTCGGTGGATGGGGGCCCTCTGTACTTC

j_call: TRBJ2-1
v_call: TRBV3-1/TRBV3-2
d_call: TRBD2
clone_size: .
cdr3_aa: CASRGLAGGYINEQFF
cdr3_nt: TGTGCCAGCAGGGGACTAGCGGGAGGTTACATCAATGAGCAGTTCTTC

j_call: TRBJ2-5
v_call: TRBV7-2
d_call: TRBD2
clone_size: .
cdr3_aa: CASSTRLAGFGGETQYF
cdr3_nt: TGTGCCAGCAGCACTCGACTAGCGGGGTTTGGAGGAGAGACCCAGTACTTC

j_call: TRBJ2-3
v_call: TRBV15
d_call: TRBD1
clone_size: .
cdr3_aa: CATSRETRGRGTDTQYF
cdr3_nt: TGTGCCACCAGCAGAGAAACCAGGGGGCGTGGGACAGATACGCAGTATTTT

j_call: TRBJ2-1
v_call: TRBV29-1
d_call: .
clone_size: .
cdr3_aa: CSVETDSSYNEQFF
cdr3_nt: TGCAGCGTTGAGACGGACAGCTCCTACAATGAGCAGTTCTTC

j_call: TRBJ1-1
v_call: TRBV29-1
d_call: .
clone_size: .
cdr3_aa: CSVEDSTEAFF
cdr3_nt: TGCAGCGTTGAAGATAGCACTGAAGCTTTCTTT